This T cell receptor (beta chain) was sequenced during a study of OX40 agonist ivuxolimab in advanced cancers. Germline assignment: CDR1 SNHLY and CDR2 FYNNEI. CDR3 length: 17 amino acids. The V gene end was trimmed by 5 bases and the J gene end by 2 bases; junction bases not matched to a gene: 8. Turning to this clone: The antigen is not known.

Some clones are missing from TCRdb's copy, which holds only in-frame ones; the method was immunoSEQ multiplex PCR. The sample yields some 77,000 clones, approximately 85% seen once. Study results and limitations: CD8+ T cells averaged more expanded clones than CD4+.

The material was CD4+ or CD8+ T cells sorted from blood, obtained in a trial of the OX40 agonist ivuxolimab. The V gene is TRBV2, the J gene TRBJ2-5; 13 positions match TRBD2. The clonotype was recovered from an adult with an advanced solid tumor such as melanoma, head and neck, liver or kidney cancer. CDR3 loop: CASSLGLAGLFQETQYF. For the CDR3, the DNA is TGTGCCAGCAGTCTGGGACTAGCGGGACTTTTTCAAGAGACCCAGTACTTC.